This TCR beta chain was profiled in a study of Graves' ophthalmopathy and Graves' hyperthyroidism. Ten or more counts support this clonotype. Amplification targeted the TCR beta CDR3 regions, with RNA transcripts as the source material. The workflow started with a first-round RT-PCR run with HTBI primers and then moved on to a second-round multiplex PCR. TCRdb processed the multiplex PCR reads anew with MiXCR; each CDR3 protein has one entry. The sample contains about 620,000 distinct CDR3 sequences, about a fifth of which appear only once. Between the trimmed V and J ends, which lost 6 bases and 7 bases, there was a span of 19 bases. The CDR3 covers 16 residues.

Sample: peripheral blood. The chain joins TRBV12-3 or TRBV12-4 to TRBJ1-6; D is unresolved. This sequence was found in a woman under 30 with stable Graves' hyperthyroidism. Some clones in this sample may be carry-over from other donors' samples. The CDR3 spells CASSRGRVVNNSPLHF. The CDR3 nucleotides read TGTGCCAGCAGCCGAGGGAGGGTGGTTAACAATTCACCCCTCCACTTT.